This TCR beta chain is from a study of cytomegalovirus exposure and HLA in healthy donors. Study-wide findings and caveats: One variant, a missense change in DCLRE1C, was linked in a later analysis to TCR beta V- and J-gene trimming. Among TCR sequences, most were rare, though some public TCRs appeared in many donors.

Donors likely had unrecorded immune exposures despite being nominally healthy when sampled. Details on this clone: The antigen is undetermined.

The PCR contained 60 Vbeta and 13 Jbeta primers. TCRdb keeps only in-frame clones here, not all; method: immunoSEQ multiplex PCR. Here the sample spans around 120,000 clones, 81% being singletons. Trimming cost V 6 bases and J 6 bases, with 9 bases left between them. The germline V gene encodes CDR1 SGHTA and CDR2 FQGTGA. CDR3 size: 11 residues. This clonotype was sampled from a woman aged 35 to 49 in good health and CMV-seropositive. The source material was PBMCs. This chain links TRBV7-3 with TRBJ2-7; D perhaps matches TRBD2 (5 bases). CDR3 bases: TGTGCCAGCAGTGGAGGTTCCGAGCAGTACTTC. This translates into CASSGGSEQYF.